This TCR beta chain comes out of a study of Ad26.COV2.S vaccination and SARS-CoV-2 variants. Study as a whole: By the intramuscular route, Ad26.COV2.S was given once, or twice 56 days apart.

The data were produced by immunoSEQ multiplex PCR, yet TCRdb's version contains in-frame clones alone and is incomplete. The data contain some 390,000 clones, 89% of them singletons. Treatment given: around 19 received Ad26.COV2.S at low or high dose, single or two shots; about 5 received placebo; per-sample allocation not given. Samples came from day 63 after the first vaccine or placebo injection. The CDR3 runs 17 residues. Trimming cost V 1 base and J 0 bases; bases outside gene matches: 9. In germline, CDR1 is SGHTA, CDR2 FQGNSA. This specimen was peripheral blood, taken in a trial of Ad26.COV2.S vaccine versus placebo. This TCR came from a person between 18 and 65 years old who received the Ad26.COV2.S COVID-19 vaccine or a placebo. This chain links TRBV7-2 with TRBJ2-7; TRBD1 matches 7 bases. The CDR3 here is CASSLVVGGQHSYEQYF. The CDR3 region has the DNA TGTGCCAGCAGCTTAGTCGTAGGGGGACAGCACTCCTACGAGCAGTACTTC.